This T cell receptor beta chain is from a study of blood T cell repertoires in COVID-19. Overall study context: Acute-phase and convalescent COVID-19 samples originated in the United States, Italy and Spain. Sources were T cells, B-cell-depleted T cells, or PBMCs; the material itself was cDNA or gDNA.

Germline trimming cut 1 base from V and 2 bases from J; bases unmatched to any gene: 2. Germline values: CDR1 SEHNR, CDR2 FQNEAQ (reference sequence). CDR3 length: 15 residues. Methods used by the authors: Nucleated cell counts were estimated from reference gene primer amplification. Using immunoSEQ multiplex PCR, the repertoire was profiled, and TCRdb retains in-frame clones only, with some absent. The DNA gave D and trimming, while V, J and clone size come from that table. This table holds roughly 200,000 clones, 60% to 85% found once. The chain combines TRBV7-9 with TRBJ1-2, with 9 bases aligning to TRBD1. Input material: peripheral blood. The sequence was obtained from a woman aged 50 to 60 with active or convalescent COVID-19. In DNA, the CDR3 is TGTGCCAGCAGCTTAGGGGACAGGGAGAACTATGGCTACACCTTC. Its translation: CASSLGDRENYGYTF.